This T cell receptor beta chain came from a study of CD8+ T cells in alopecia areata. Study results and caveats: Patients shared TCRs less clearly than mice did, possibly for HLA-related reasons. Because one nonresponder was included, the link of baseline CD8+ expansion to response is considered uncertain.

cDNA reverse transcribed from extracted RNA served as the sequencing template. The repertoire was sequenced with immunoSEQ multiplex PCR; TCRdb's copy has only in-frame clones and lacks some. The table shows roughly 250,000 clones, with over 45% occurring only once. The CDR3 sequence is 18 residues long. V lost 3 bases and J 3 bases, leaving 23 bases between the germline ends. Germline loops: CDR1 SGHRS, CDR2 YFSETQ. A remark on this clone: Its matching antigen is unknown.

The treatment: oral pan-JAK inhibitor, 5-10 mg twice daily. Those with alopecia areata gave lesional scalp punch biopsies and peripheral blood. The source was CD4+ T cells sorted from blood, collected around week 52, from a patient treated with tofacitinib. The chain uses TRBV5-1 and TRBJ2-3, with D possibly being TRBD1 or TRBD2 (5 bases each). The source of this sequence is a human donor with alopecia areata. CDR3 in amino acids: CASSWFEDGGVITDTQYF. The CDR3 nucleotides are TGCGCCAGCAGCTGGTTTGAAGATGGGGGAGTGATAACAGATACGCAGTATTTT.